The 28 T cell receptor beta chains given below trace back to one sample, sequenced in a study of shared clonotypes between healthy human individuals. TCRdb keeps only in-frame clones here, not all; method: immunoSEQ multiplex PCR. The sample records about 2.2 million clones, around 93% being singletons. The naive CD8 population came from CD45RO-negative cells selected for CCR7, without terminally differentiated effector memory CD45RA+ cells. The sequenced sample was naive CD8+ T cells from PBMCs. The receptors were gathered from a man younger than 35 in good health. Some clones in this sample may be carry-over from other donors' samples.

V gene TRBV9 combines with J gene TRBJ2-7; unclear D gene. The germline V gene has CDR1 SGDLS and CDR2 YYNGEE. V was clipped by 4 bases and J by 0 bases, with 14 bases between them. This CDR3 comprises 15 residues. CDR3 bases: TGTGCCAGCAGCCCCTCACTCCGACCCTCCTACGAGCAGTACTTC. It is translated as CASSPSLRPSYEQYF.

V is TRBV6-5 and J is TRBJ2-2, with no clear D. Germline V lookup: CDR1 MNHEY, CDR2 SVGAGI. V lost 10 bases, J lost 7 bases, and 16 bases lay in between. This CDR3 contains 13 residues. Here the CDR3 reads CATQWGSNGELFF. The CDR3 DNA reads as TGTGCCACTCAGTGGGGATCGAACGGGGAGCTGTTTTTT.

The chain recombines TRBV25-1 with TRBJ2-5, with 9 bases identical to TRBD2. CDR3 length equals 13 residues. Looked up from germline, CDR1 is MGHDK and CDR2 is SYGVNS. Trimming removed 10 bases from V and 5 bases from J; junction bases left unmatched: 8. The CDR3 region has the DNA TGTGCCACGGATGCGGGAGGGCCGGAGACCCAGTACTTC. Protein: CATDAGGPETQYF.

In its sample, this clone was seen once. V gene TRBV5-1 combines with J gene TRBJ2-7; D may be TRBD1 or TRBD2 (5 bases each). The CDR3 covers 14 residues. The germline gives CDR1 SGHRS, CDR2 YFSETQ. The ends were cut back, 4 bases at V and 5 bases at J, with 16 bases in the middle. CDR3 region: CASSPPSRDHEQYF. CDR3 coding DNA: TGCGCCAGCAGCCCCCCCTCCAGGGACCACGAGCAGTACTTC.

This clone was counted a single time. This CDR3 is CASSLAFQGTEAFF. The CDR3 DNA follows: TGTGCCAGCAGCTTAGCCTTTCAGGGAACTGAAGCTTTCTTT. The J gene is TRBJ1-1, the V gene TRBV11-3; D perhaps matches TRBD1 (5 bases). Trimming took 1 base from V and 5 from J, leaving 11 bases between them. The CDR3 runs 14 residues. The germline V gene has CDR1 SGHNT and CDR2 YENEEA.

The chain links TRBV4-1 to TRBJ2-7, with no clear D. Between the trimmed V and J ends, which lost 1 base and 3 bases, there was a span of 7 bases. The CDR3 spans 13 residues. The germline gives CDR1 MGHRA, CDR2 YSYEKL. The CDR3 nucleotides read TGCGCCAGCAGCCAAGGGTACCTCTACGAGCAGTACTTC. Translation gives CASSQGYLYEQYF.

The V and J genes are TRBV2 and TRBJ2-2, with no clear D. Trimming shortened V by 0 bases and J by 7 bases, and 9 bases separated the two germline ends. The CDR3 is 14 residues long. Germline CDR1 is SNHLY and CDR2 is FYNNEI. In nucleotides, the CDR3 is TGTGCCAGCAGTGAAGCAGCAAGAGACGGGGAGCTGTTTTTT. Amino acid sequence: CASSEAARDGELFF.

The rearrangement uses TRBV29-1 and TRBJ1-1; D unresolved. In germline, CDR1 is SQVTM, CDR2 ANQGSEA. Trimming stripped 4 bases from V and 1 base from J, with 7 bases between. The CDR3 length is 12 residues. CDR3 in amino acids: CSVVSANTEAFF. The DNA of the CDR3 is TGCAGCGTTGTTTCGGCGAACACTGAAGCTTTCTTT. The variable domain in full, completed from reference TRBV29-1 and TRBJ1-1, reads SAVISQKPSRDICQRGTSLTIQCQVDSQVTMMFWYRQQPGQSLTLIATANQGSEATYESGFVIDKFPISRPNLTFSTLTVSNMSPEDSSIYLCSVVSANTEAFFGQGTRLTVV.

The chain is built from TRBV6-6 and TRBJ1-4, with D possibly being TRBD1 (5 bases). Germline-derived CDR1 and CDR2 are MNHNY and SVGAGI (reference sequence). This CDR3 has 15 amino acids. With 4 bases removed from V and 5 bases from J, the gap between germline ends came to 14 bases. CDR3 protein: CASSSRDSSNEKLFF. CDR3 sequence (DNA): TGTGCCAGCAGTTCCCGAGACAGCTCAAATGAAAAACTGTTTTTT.

The chain combines TRBV2 with TRBJ1-1; D is unresolved. The CDR3 has 12 amino acids. Trimming removed 5 bases at V and 12 bases at J, with 16 bases between. The germline V gene encodes CDR1 SNHLY and CDR2 FYNNEI. CDR3 nucleotide sequence: TGTGCCAGCAGTCAAAGGGTTTTGGTGACTTTCTTT. This translates into CASSQRVLVTFF.

This clone was seen only once. The J gene is TRBJ1-2, the V gene TRBV28, with TRBD1 matching over 10 bases. The CDR3 length is 16 residues. CDR1 is MDHEN, CDR2 SYDVKM, per germline. V gave up 5 bases and J gave up 3 bases; unmatched junction bases: 9. CDR3 amino acids: CASSPSRTGGYYGYTF. The CDR3 nucleotides read TGTGCCAGCAGTCCCTCCCGGACAGGGGGGTACTATGGCTACACCTTC.

The V and J genes are TRBV29-1 and TRBJ1-2, with D hard to call. Germline V gene lookup returns CDR1 SQVTM and CDR2 ANQGSEA. There are 14 residues in the CDR3. Deletions cut 0 bases from V and 8 bases from J, with 16 bases between. This CDR3 reads CSVEDLSQFRGYTF. The CDR3 DNA reads TGCAGCGTTGAAGATCTCTCCCAATTCAGGGGCTACACCTTC.

This clone was found once. DNA of the CDR3: TGTGCCAGTCTTGACAGCCACCGCTCTGGAAACACCATATATTTT. Its protein product is CASLDSHRSGNTIYF. The rearrangement links TRBV19 to TRBJ1-3, with a possible D match to TRBD1 (5 bases). The ends were cut back, 8 bases at V and 0 bases at J, with 14 bases in the middle. The CDR3 runs 15 residues. Germline-derived CDR1 and CDR2 are LNHDA and SQIVND (reference sequence).

The chain is built from TRBV7-6 and TRBJ2-1; possibly TRBD2 for D (5 bases). The germline gives CDR1 SGHVS, CDR2 FNYEAQ. Trimming shortened V by 11 bases and J by 3 bases, and 14 bases separated the two germline ends. CDR3 length equals 13 residues. CDR3 DNA sequence: TGTGCCCTAGAGGAGGTAAACTACAATGAGCAGTTCTTC. Translation gives CALEEVNYNEQFF. Looking up the rest from reference TRBV7-6 and TRBJ2-1 gives the full variable domain: GAGVSQSPRYKVTKRGQDVALRCDPISGHVSLYWYRQALGQGPEFLTYFNYEAQQDKSGLPNDRFSAERPEGSISTLTIQRTEQRDSAMYRCALEEVNYNEQFFGPGTRLTVL.

The rearrangement joins TRBV25-1 to TRBJ1-2, with D unresolved. The germline gives CDR1 MGHDK, CDR2 SYGVNS. The CDR3 has 14 amino acids. V dropped 6 bases and J dropped 6 bases, with 17 bases sitting between them. This chain's CDR3 is CASRPTGFLHGYTF. CDR3 DNA: TGTGCCAGCAGGCCGACGGGGTTTCTCCATGGCTACACCTTC.

The V gene is TRBV5-4, the J gene TRBJ2-7; no firm D call. Germline V CDR1 and CDR2: SGHNT, YYREEE (reference sequence). The CDR3 contains 14 residues. V was clipped by 2 bases and J by 2 bases, with 11 bases between them. CDR3 region: CASSFPGTAYEQYF. CDR3 nucleotides: TGTGCCAGCAGCTTCCCTGGCACCGCCTACGAGCAGTACTTC.

The chain employs TRBV5-1 and TRBJ1-1; 8 bases match TRBD1. Per germline, CDR1 SGHRS and CDR2 YFSETQ. V was clipped by 0 bases and J by 1 base; unmatched bases: 5. This CDR3 has 16 amino acids. The CDR3 nucleotides are TGCGCCAGCAGCTTGGACCCGACAGGGGAGAACACTGAAGCTTTCTTT. Its translation is CASSLDPTGENTEAFF.

The chain uses TRBV7-6 and TRBJ1-2; no firm D call. The CDR3 contains 16 residues. Germline CDR1 reads SGHVS; CDR2 reads FNYEAQ. Trimming pared 5 bases from V and 5 bases from J, leaving 21 bases between. The CDR3 DNA reads TGTGCCAGCAGCCCCAGGTCGGGTCACGCTAGGTATGGCTACACCTTC. This sequence encodes CASSPRSGHARYGYTF.

The chain uses TRBV19 and TRBJ2-3; D possibly corresponds to TRBD2 (6 bases). Germline V gene sequence: CDR1 LNHDA, CDR2 SQIVND (reference sequence). The CDR3 extends over 14 amino acids. The V end was cut by 7 bases, the J end by 8 bases, with 19 bases between. In nucleotides, the CDR3 is TGTGCCAGTAATCTGCCCGGGGGTGTCGGTACGCAGTATTTT. This sequence encodes CASNLPGGVGTQYF.

The rearrangement links TRBV27 to TRBJ2-1; 11 bases fit TRBD2. The V and J ends lost 5 bases and 8 bases, in that order; junction bases with no gene match: 11. The CDR3 contains 16 residues. The germline gives CDR1 MNHEY, CDR2 SMNVEV (reference sequence). The CDR3 sequence is CASSLNGLAGRHEQFF. The CDR3 nucleotides are TGTGCCAGCAGTCTCAACGGACTAGCGGGTAGGCATGAGCAGTTCTTC.

V and J are TRBV6-4 and TRBJ2-1, with 10 bases matching TRBD2. V lost 6 bases to trimming and J lost 7 bases; unmatched junction nucleotides: 3. This CDR3 spans 13 amino acids. The germline V gene has CDR1 MRHNA and CDR2 SNTAGT. The CDR3 coding sequence is TGTGCCAGCAGAGATAGCGGGAGGAATGAGCAGTTCTTC. Its translation is CASRDSGRNEQFF.

This clone was recorded once. The gene calls are TRBV5-4 and TRBJ1-4; possibly TRBD1 for D (5 bases). Trimming removed 0 bases at V and 3 bases at J, with 15 bases between. Germline CDR1 is SGHNT and CDR2 is YYREEE (reference sequence). The CDR3 totals 17 residues. The CDR3 is CASSLGLPGGANEKLFF. The CDR3 DNA reads TGTGCCAGCAGCTTGGGTCTCCCGGGGGGGGCTAATGAAAAACTGTTTTTT.

The sample holds a few counts of this clone. The chain couples TRBV7-9 to TRBJ2-1, with D possibly being TRBD2 (6 bases). V was cut by 9 bases and J by 10 bases, with 19 bases left in between. The CDR3 covers 13 residues. Germline V gene data show CDR1 as SEHNR and CDR2 as FQNEAQ (reference sequence). CDR3 DNA: TGTGCCAGTGAGGGCGGGACCTCAGGAGAGCAGTTCTTC. Protein sequence: CASEGGTSGEQFF.

The chain links TRBV9 to TRBJ1-4; maybe TRBD1 (5 bases). The ends were cut back, 4 bases at V and 8 bases at J, with 18 bases in the middle. CDR1 is SGDLS, CDR2 YYNGEE, per germline. CDR3 length: 15 residues. CDR3: CASSLGEGRREKLFF. The CDR3 nucleotides read TGTGCCAGCAGCCTAGGGGAGGGCCGGAGGGAAAAACTGTTTTTT.

The V and J genes are TRBV27 and TRBJ1-2; D remains ambiguous. From germline, CDR1 is MNHEY and CDR2 SMNVEV (reference sequence). Deletions cut 8 bases from V and 2 bases from J, with 9 bases between. CDR3 size: 12 residues. This chain's CDR3 is CASSGENYGYTF. DNA for the CDR3: TGTGCCAGCTCGGGTGAGAACTATGGCTACACCTTC.

This chain uses TRBV7-9 with TRBJ2-7, with TRBD1 matching over 9 bases. V dropped 4 bases and J dropped 6; count of bases not matched to a gene: 7. The CDR3 contains 14 residues. Germline V gives CDR1 SEHNR, CDR2 FQNEAQ (reference sequence). The CDR3 DNA reads as TGTGCCAGCAGCTCTCCGGGACAGGGCGGCGAGCAGTACTTC. Amino acids: CASSSPGQGGEQYF.

The chain links TRBV2 to TRBJ1-1; D is perhaps TRBD1 (5 bases). Per germline, CDR1 SNHLY and CDR2 FYNNEI. Trimming removed 7 bases from V and 1 base from J, with 16 bases in between. This CDR3 comprises 15 residues. CDR3 DNA sequence: TGTGCCAGCAACCCTTTAGGGGCTTCGAACACTGAAGCTTTCTTT. Protein sequence: CASNPLGASNTEAFF.

This clone was counted only a few times. The rearrangement links TRBV4-2 to TRBJ1-1, with unresolved D. The CDR3 has 15 residues. V lost 0 bases and J 2 bases, leaving 10 bases between the germline ends. CDR1 and CDR2 (germline): LGHNA, YNFKEQ. The chain's CDR3 is CASSQEAGLNTEAFF. As DNA, the CDR3 is TGTGCCAGCAGCCAAGAAGCAGGACTTAACACTGAAGCTTTCTTT.